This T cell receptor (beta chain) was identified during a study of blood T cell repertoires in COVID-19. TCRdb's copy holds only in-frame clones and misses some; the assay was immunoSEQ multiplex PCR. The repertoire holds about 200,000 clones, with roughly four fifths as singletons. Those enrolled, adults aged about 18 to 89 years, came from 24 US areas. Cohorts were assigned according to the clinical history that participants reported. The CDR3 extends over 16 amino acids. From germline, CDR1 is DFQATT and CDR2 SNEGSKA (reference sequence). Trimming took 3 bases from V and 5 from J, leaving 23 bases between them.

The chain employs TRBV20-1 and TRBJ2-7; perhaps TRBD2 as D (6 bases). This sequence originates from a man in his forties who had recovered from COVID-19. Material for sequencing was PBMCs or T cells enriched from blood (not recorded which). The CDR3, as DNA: TGCAGTGCTAGTAACCCTCGGACGGGAGTGATAAACGAGCAGTACTTC. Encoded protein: CSASNPRTGVINEQYF.